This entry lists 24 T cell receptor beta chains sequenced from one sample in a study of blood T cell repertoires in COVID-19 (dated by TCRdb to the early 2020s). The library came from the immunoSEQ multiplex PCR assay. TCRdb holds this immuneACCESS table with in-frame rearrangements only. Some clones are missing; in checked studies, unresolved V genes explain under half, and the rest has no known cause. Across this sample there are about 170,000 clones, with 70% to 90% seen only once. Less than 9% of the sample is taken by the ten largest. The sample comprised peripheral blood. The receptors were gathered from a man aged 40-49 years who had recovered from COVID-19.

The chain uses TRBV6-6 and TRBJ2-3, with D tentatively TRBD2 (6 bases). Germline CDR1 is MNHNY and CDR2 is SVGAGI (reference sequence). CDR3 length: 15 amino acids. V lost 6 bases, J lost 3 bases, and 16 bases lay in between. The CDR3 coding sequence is TGTGCCAGCAGGCCCCTAAGTCTAGCGACAGATACGCAGTATTTT. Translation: CASRPLSLATDTQYF.

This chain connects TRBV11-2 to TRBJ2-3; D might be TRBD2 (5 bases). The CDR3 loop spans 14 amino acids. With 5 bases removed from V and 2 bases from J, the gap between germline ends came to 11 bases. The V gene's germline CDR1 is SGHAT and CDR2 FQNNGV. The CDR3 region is CASSPIGLTDTQYF. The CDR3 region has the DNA TGTGCCAGCAGCCCTATCGGACTCACAGATACGCAGTATTTT.

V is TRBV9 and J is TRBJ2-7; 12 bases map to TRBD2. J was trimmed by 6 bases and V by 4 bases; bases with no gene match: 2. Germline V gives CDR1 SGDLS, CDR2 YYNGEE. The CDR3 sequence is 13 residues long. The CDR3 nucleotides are TGTGCCAGCAGCCCGGGACTAGCGGGCGAGCAGTACTTC. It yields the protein CASSPGLAGEQYF. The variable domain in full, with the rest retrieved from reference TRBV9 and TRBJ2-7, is DSGVTQTPKHLITATGQRVTLRCSPRSGDLSVYWYQQSLDQGLQFLIQYYNGEERAKGNILERFSAQQFPDLHSELNLSSLELGDSALYFCASSPGLAGEQYFGPGTRLTVT.

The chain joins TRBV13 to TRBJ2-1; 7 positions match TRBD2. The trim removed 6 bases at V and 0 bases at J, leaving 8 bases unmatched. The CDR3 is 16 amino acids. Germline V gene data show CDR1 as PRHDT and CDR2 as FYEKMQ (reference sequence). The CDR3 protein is CASSSPGGNSYNEQFF. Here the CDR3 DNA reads TGTGCCAGCAGTTCCCCCGGGGGGAACTCCTACAATGAGCAGTTCTTC.

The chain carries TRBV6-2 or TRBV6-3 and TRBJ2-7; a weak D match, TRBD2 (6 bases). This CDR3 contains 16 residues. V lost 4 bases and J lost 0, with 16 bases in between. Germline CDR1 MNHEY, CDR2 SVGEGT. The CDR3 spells CASSSLRGMSSYEQYF. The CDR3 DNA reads TGTGCCAGCAGTTCCCTGCGCGGGATGAGCTCCTACGAGCAGTACTTC.

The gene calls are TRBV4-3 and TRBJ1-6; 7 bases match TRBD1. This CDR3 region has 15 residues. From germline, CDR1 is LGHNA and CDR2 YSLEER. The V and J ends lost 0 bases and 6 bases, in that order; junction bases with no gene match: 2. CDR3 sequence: CASSQETGVNSPLHF. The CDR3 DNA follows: TGCGCCAGCAGCCAAGAAACAGGGGTTAATTCACCCCTCCACTTT.

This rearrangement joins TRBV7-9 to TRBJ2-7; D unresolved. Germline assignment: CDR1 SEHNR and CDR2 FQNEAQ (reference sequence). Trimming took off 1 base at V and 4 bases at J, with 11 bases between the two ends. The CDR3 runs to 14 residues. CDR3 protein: CASSLVGETYEQYF. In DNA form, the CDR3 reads TGTGCCAGCAGCTTAGTCGGAGAAACGTACGAGCAGTACTTC.

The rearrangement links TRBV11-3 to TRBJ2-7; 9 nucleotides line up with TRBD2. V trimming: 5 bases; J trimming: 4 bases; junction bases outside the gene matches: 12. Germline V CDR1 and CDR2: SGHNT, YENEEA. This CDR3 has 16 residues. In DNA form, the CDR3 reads TGTGCCAGCAGCCCCGCTTTGGGCGGGGGGGTTTACGAGCAGTACTTC. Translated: CASSPALGGGVYEQYF.

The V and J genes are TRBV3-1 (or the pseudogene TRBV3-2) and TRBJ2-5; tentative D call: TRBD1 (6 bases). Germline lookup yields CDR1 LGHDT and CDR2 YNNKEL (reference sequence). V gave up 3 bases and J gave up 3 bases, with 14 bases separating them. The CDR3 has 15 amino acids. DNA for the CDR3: TGTGCCAGCAGCCATTCTGGGGGCCTAAAAGAGACCCAGTACTTC. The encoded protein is CASSHSGGLKETQYF.

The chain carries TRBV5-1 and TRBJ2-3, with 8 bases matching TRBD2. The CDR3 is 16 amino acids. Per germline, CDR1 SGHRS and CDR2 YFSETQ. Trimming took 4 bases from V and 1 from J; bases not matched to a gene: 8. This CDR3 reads CASSPSAGGRTDTQYF. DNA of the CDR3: TGCGCCAGCAGCCCTTCGGCGGGAGGACGCACAGATACGCAGTATTTT.

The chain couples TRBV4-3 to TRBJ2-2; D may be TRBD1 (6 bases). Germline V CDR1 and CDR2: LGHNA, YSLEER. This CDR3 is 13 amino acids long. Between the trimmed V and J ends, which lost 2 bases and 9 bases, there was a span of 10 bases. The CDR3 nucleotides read TGCGCCAGCAGCCAATACAGGGATCGGGAGCTGTTTTTT. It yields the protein CASSQYRDRELFF.

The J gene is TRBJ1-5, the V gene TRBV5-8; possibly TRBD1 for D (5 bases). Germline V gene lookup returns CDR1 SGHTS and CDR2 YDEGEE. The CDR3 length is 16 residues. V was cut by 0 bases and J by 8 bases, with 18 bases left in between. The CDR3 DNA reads TGTGCCAGCAGCTTGGCCTACAGGACGCCTAAGGAGCCCCAGCATTTT. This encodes CASSLAYRTPKEPQHF.

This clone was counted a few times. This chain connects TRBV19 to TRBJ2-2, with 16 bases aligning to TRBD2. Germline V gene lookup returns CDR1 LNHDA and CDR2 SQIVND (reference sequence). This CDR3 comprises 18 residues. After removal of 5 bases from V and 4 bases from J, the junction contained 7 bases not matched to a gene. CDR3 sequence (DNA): TGTGCCAGTAGTGGGGGACTAGCGGGAGGGCGGTTCACCGGGGAGCTGTTTTTT. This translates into CASSGGLAGGRFTGELFF.

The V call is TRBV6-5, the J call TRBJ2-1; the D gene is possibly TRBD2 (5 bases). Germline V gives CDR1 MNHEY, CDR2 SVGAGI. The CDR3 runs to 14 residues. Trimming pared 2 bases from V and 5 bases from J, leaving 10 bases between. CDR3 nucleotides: TGTGCCAGCAGTTACGGGAGCGTCAACAATGAGCAGTTCTTC. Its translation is CASSYGSVNNEQFF.

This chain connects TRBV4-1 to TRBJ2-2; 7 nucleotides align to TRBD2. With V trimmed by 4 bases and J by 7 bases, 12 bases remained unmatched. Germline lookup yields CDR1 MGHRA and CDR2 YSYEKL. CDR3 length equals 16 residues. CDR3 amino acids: CASSPWQGGSYGELFF. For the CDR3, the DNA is TGCGCCAGCAGCCCTTGGCAGGGAGGGTCCTACGGGGAGCTGTTTTTT.

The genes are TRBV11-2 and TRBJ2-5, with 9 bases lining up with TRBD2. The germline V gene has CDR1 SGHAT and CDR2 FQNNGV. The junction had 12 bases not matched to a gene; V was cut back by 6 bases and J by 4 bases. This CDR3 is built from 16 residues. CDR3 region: CASRPASLAGVETQYF. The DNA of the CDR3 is TGTGCCAGCAGACCCGCCTCTTTAGCGGGAGTAGAGACCCAGTACTTC.

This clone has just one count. The CDR3 spells CASSFDRAGNTIYF. CDR3 sequence (DNA): TGTGCCAGCAGCTTTGACAGGGCTGGAAACACCATATATTTT. The V call is TRBV5-6, the J call TRBJ1-3; 7 bases map to TRBD1. V lost 2 bases and J lost 2; bases outside the gene matches: 1. This CDR3 comprises 14 residues. Germline values: CDR1 SGHDT, CDR2 YYEEEE.

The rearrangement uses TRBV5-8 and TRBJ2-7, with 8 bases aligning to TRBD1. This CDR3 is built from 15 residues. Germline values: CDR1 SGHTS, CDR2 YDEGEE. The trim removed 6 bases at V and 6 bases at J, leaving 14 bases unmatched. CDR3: CASNAPTGQVFEQYF. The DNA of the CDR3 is TGTGCCAGCAACGCCCCGACGGGACAGGTTTTCGAGCAGTACTTC.

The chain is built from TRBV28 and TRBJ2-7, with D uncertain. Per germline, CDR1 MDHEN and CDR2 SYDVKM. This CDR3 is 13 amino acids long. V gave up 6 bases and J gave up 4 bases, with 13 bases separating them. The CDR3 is CASSPREVYEQYF. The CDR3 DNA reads TGTGCCAGCAGCCCCCGTGAGGTATACGAGCAGTACTTC.

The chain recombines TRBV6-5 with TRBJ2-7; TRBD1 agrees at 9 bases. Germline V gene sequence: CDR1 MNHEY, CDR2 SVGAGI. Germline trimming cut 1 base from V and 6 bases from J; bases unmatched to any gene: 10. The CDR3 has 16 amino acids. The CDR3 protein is CASSYYGWDRVGEQYF. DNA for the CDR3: TGTGCCAGCAGTTACTATGGATGGGACAGGGTGGGCGAGCAGTACTTC.

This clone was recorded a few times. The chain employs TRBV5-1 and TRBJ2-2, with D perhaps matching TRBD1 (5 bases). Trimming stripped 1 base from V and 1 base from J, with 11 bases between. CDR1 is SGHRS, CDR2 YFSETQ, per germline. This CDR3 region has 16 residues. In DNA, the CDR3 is TGCGCCAGCAGCTTGCGGGTAGGGGAGAACACCGGGGAGCTGTTTTTT. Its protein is CASSLRVGENTGELFF. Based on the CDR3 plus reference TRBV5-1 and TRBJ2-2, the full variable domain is KAGVTQTPRYLIKTRGQQVTLSCSPISGHRSVSWYQQTPGQGLQFLFEYFSETQRNKGNFPGRFSGRQFSNSRSEMNVSTLELGDSALYLCASSLRVGENTGELFFGEGSRLTVL.

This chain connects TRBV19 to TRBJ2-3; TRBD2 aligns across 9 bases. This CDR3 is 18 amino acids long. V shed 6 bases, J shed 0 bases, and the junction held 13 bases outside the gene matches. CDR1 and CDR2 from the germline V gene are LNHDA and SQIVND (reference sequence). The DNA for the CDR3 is TGTGCCAGTAGCTTAAATAGCGGGAGTGGGGCTAGCACAGATACGCAGTATTTT. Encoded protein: CASSLNSGSGASTDTQYF. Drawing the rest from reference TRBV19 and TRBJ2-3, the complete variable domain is DGGITQSPKYLFRKEGQNVTLSCEQNLNHDAMYWYRQDPGQGLRLIYYSQIVNDFQKGDIAEGYSVSREKKESFPLTVTSAQKNPTAFYLCASSLNSGSGASTDTQYFGPGTRLTVL.

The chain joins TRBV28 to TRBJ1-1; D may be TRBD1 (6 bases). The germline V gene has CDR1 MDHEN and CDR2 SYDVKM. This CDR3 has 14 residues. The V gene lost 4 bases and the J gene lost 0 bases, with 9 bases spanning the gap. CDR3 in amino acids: CASSWTVLNTEAFF. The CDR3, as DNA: TGTGCCAGCAGTTGGACAGTATTGAACACTGAAGCTTTCTTT.

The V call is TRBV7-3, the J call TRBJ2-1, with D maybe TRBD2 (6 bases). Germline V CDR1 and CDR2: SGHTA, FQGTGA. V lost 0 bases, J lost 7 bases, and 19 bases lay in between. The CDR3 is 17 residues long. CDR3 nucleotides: TGTGCCAGCAGCTTAACGCCAAATAACTGGGACTTTAATGAGCAGTTCTTC. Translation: CASSLTPNNWDFNEQFF.